Listed here are 22 T cell receptor beta chains from one sample, sequenced in a study of blood T cell repertoires in COVID-19. Sequenced by immunoSEQ multiplex PCR; TCRdb stores in-frame clones only, minus some. This sample has more than 110,000 clones, with 85% to 90% found just once. Specimen: peripheral blood. These receptors were taken from an elderly woman with acute or convalescent COVID-19.

Here the CDR3 DNA reads TGTGCCAGCAGCCAAGCCCGAGGGGGAAGCTACGAGCAGTACTTC. Its translation: CASSQARGGSYEQYF. The V and J genes are TRBV3-1 (or the pseudogene TRBV3-2) and TRBJ2-7; D is possibly TRBD1 (6 bases). This CDR3 has 15 amino acids. Trimming removed 1 base from V and 3 bases from J, with 13 bases in between. The germline CDR1 and CDR2 sequences are LGHDT and YNNKEL (reference sequence).

Only one count was recorded for this clone. The rearrangement joins TRBV27 to TRBJ1-2; unclear D gene. This CDR3 is 15 amino acids long. V was trimmed by 3 bases and J by 5 bases, leaving 16 bases between them. Germline V CDR1 and CDR2: MNHEY, SMNVEV (reference sequence). The CDR3 loop reads CASSLDGRFFYGYTF. CDR3 coding DNA: TGTGCCAGCAGTTTGGACGGGAGGTTCTTTTATGGCTACACCTTC.

This chain joins TRBV5-1 and TRBJ1-2; D is uncertain. The germline V gene encodes CDR1 SGHRS and CDR2 YFSETQ. The CDR3 extends over 13 amino acids. Trimming stripped 8 bases from V and 1 base from J, with 12 bases between. CDR3 DNA: TGCGCCAGTTCAACCGGGAATAACTATGGCTACACCTTC. This sequence encodes CASSTGNNYGYTF.

The chain combines TRBV9 with TRBJ2-2; D remains unclear. The CDR3 spans 16 residues. Germline CDR1 reads SGDLS; CDR2 reads YYNGEE. V lost 0 bases and J 0 bases, leaving 9 bases between the germline ends. DNA of the CDR3: TGTGCCAGCAGCGTAGGTGCGGCCACGAACACCGGGGAGCTGTTTTTT. Its translation is CASSVGAATNTGELFF.

The V and J genes are TRBV7-9 and TRBJ2-6; TRBD1 might be the D (5 bases). CDR1 and CDR2 (germline): SEHNR, FQNEAQ (reference sequence). The CDR3 spans 18 residues. V shed 5 bases and J shed 0 bases, with 17 bases lying between them. The CDR3 sequence: CASSVDSGRRSGANVLTF. CDR3 nucleotide sequence: TGTGCCAGCAGCGTCGACAGTGGGCGCCGCTCTGGGGCCAACGTCCTGACTTTC. The variable domain in full, completed from reference TRBV7-9 and TRBJ2-6, reads DTGVSQNPRHKITKRGQNVTFRCDPISEHNRLYWYRQTLGQGPEFLTYFQNEAQLEKSRLLSDRFSAERPKGSFSTLEIQRTEQGDSAMYLCASSVDSGRRSGANVLTFGAGSRLTVL.

The CDR3: CASSFAPGTQYF. In DNA form, the CDR3 reads TGTGCCAGCAGCTTTGCCCCAGGTACGCAGTATTTT. The V gene is TRBV7-8, the J gene TRBJ2-3, with D hard to call. Germline assignment: CDR1 SGHVS and CDR2 FQNEAQ. There are 12 residues in the CDR3. V was shortened by 3 bases and J by 8 bases, with 9 bases between the two germline ends.

J is TRBJ1-1 and V is TRBV18; 7 nucleotides align to TRBD1. CDR1 is KGHSH, CDR2 LQKENI, per germline. The trim removed 3 bases at V and 5 bases at J, leaving 6 bases unmatched. The CDR3 consists of 14 residues. CDR3 DNA: TGTGCCAGCTCACCCACTACAGGGGAAACTGAAGCTTTCTTT. Translating gives CASSPTTGETEAFF.

The rearrangement joins TRBV10-3 to TRBJ1-1, with D uncertain. The V gene's germline CDR1 is ENHRY and CDR2 SYGVKD. Trimming removed 0 bases from V and 3 bases from J, with 5 bases in between. The CDR3 is 13 residues long. The CDR3 DNA follows: TGTGCCATCAGTGAGTCCGGGGACACTGAAGCTTTCTTT. It encodes CAISESGDTEAFF.

The rearrangement uses TRBV24-1 and TRBJ2-1; D might be TRBD2 (6 bases). With 2 bases removed from V and 9 bases from J, the gap between germline ends came to 16 bases. This CDR3 is 15 amino acids long. CDR1 and CDR2 (germline): KGHDR, SFDVKD. CDR3 amino acids: CATSDSTAGGVEQFF. The CDR3 DNA reads as TGTGCCACCAGTGATTCAACGGCTGGAGGGGTTGAGCAGTTCTTC.

This sequence joins TRBV7-6 and TRBJ2-2, with TRBD2 matching 16 bases. CDR1 and CDR2 (germline): SGHVS, FNYEAQ. The CDR3 is 19 amino acids. The J segment lost 1 base and the V segment lost 4 bases, leaving 6 bases of the junction unmatched. In DNA form, the CDR3 reads TGTGCCAGCAGCTCGGGGACTAGCGGGGGGGCTTGGAACACCGGGGAGCTGTTTTTT. Its protein is CASSSGTSGGAWNTGELFF.

A single count supports this clone. The rearrangement uses TRBV7-9 and TRBJ2-7, with 11 bases lining up with TRBD1. In germline, CDR1 is SEHNR, CDR2 FQNEAQ (reference sequence). The CDR3 totals 15 residues. Trimming cost V 5 bases and J 3 bases; bases outside gene matches: 6. In DNA form, the CDR3 reads TGTGCCAGCAGCCCATCGGGACAGGGGGTCTACGAGCAGTACTTC. It specifies CASSPSGQGVYEQYF.

This clone has only one observation. The chain links TRBV28 to TRBJ1-2; the match to TRBD1 covers 7 bases. The CDR3 is 14 residues long. V shed 7 bases, J shed 0 bases, and the junction held 5 bases outside the gene matches. Germline V CDR1 and CDR2: MDHEN, SYDVKM. The CDR3 DNA sequence: TGTGCCAGCAAACGACAGGGTACTAACTATGGCTACACCTTC. Translated: CASKRQGTNYGYTF.

The V and J genes are TRBV7-2 and TRBJ2-7, with D possibly being TRBD2 (6 bases). V shed 3 bases and J shed 2 bases, with 20 bases lying between them. CDR3 length: 17 amino acids. CDR1 is SGHTA, CDR2 FQGNSA, per germline. CDR3 nucleotide sequence: TGTGCCAGCAGCTTTCTTAGTGCCCTAGGAGGGACCTACGAGCAGTACTTC. Encoded protein: CASSFLSALGGTYEQYF.

The chain uses TRBV5-1 and TRBJ1-1; D is unresolved. The CDR3 runs 14 residues. The germline V gene encodes CDR1 SGHRS and CDR2 YFSETQ. V was clipped by 4 bases and J by 0 bases, with 10 bases between them. Here the CDR3 DNA reads TGCGCCAGCAGCACGGACGGGATGAACACTGAAGCTTTCTTT. Translated, it gives CASSTDGMNTEAFF.

V usage is TRBV9 and J usage is TRBJ2-3; the match to TRBD2 covers 8 bases. This CDR3 is 14 amino acids long. CDR1 and CDR2 from the germline V gene are SGDLS and YYNGEE. V dropped 3 bases and J dropped 1; count of bases not matched to a gene: 1. The CDR3 here is CASSAAGGTDTQYF. CDR3 DNA: TGTGCCAGCAGCGCAGCGGGGGGCACAGATACGCAGTATTTT.

The V gene is TRBV2, the J gene TRBJ1-2; 7 positions agree with TRBD1. The CDR3 spans 13 residues. V lost 0 bases, J lost 7 bases, and 2 bases stayed unmatched. Germline V gives CDR1 SNHLY, CDR2 FYNNEI. For the CDR3, the DNA is TGTGCCAGCAGTGAAGCGAGACAGGGTGGCTACACCTTC. Protein sequence: CASSEARQGGYTF. Using reference TRBV2 and TRBJ1-2 for the parts outside the CDR3, the full variable domain is EPEVTQTPSHQVTQMGQEVILRCVPISNHLYFYWYRQILGQKVEFLVSFYNNEISEKSEIFDDQFSVERPDGSNFTLKIRSTKLEDSAMYFCASSEARQGGYTFGSGTRLTVV.

V is TRBV7-2 and J is TRBJ1-2; 10 positions agree with TRBD1. V lost 1 base and J lost 8; bases outside the gene matches: 10. Per germline, CDR1 SGHTA and CDR2 FQGNSA. This CDR3 has 16 residues. CDR3 loop: CASSLDPGTGARGYTF. As DNA, the CDR3 is TGTGCCAGCAGCTTAGACCCCGGGACAGGGGCGAGAGGCTACACCTTC.

The chain uses TRBV2 and TRBJ1-4, with D possibly matching TRBD1 (5 bases). Between the trimmed V and J ends, which lost 6 bases and 4 bases, there was a span of 12 bases. Germline V CDR1 and CDR2: SNHLY, FYNNEI. The CDR3 sequence is 14 residues long. This CDR3 reads CASSLGGINEKLFF. In DNA form, the CDR3 reads TGTGCCAGCAGCCTCGGGGGGATTAATGAAAAACTGTTTTTT.

This sequence joins TRBV5-1 and TRBJ2-7, with 7 bases identical to TRBD2. This CDR3 spans 17 amino acids. CDR1 and CDR2 from the germline V gene are SGHRS and YFSETQ. V lost 0 bases and J lost 1; bases outside the gene matches: 10. CDR3: CASSLAALPSGSYEQYF. In nucleotides, the CDR3 is TGCGCCAGCAGCTTGGCCGCGCTGCCTAGCGGTTCCTACGAGCAGTACTTC.

The chain uses TRBV5-1 and TRBJ1-4, with TRBD1 identical over 8 bases. The CDR3 is 18 residues long. The J segment lost 0 bases and the V segment lost 0 bases, leaving 7 bases of the junction unmatched. Per the germline V gene, CDR1 is SGHRS and CDR2 is YFSETQ. The CDR3 loop is CASSLVAGGPATNEKLFF. As DNA, the CDR3 is TGCGCCAGCAGCTTGGTTGCAGGGGGCCCGGCAACTAATGAAAAACTGTTTTTT.

This clone showed up just once. The chain couples TRBV5-1 to TRBJ2-5; 8 nucleotides agree with TRBD1. The CDR3 runs 15 residues. Germline lookup yields CDR1 SGHRS and CDR2 YFSETQ. V shed 6 bases and J 2 bases; nucleotides not matched to a gene: 9. The CDR3 spells CASKIQGAAQETQYF. CDR3 DNA: TGCGCCAGCAAGATTCAGGGGGCCGCTCAAGAGACCCAGTACTTC.

The chain is built from TRBV2 and TRBJ1-1, with D tentatively TRBD1 (5 bases). This CDR3 is built from 14 residues. Trimming stripped 7 bases from V and 0 bases from J, with 12 bases between. Germline CDR1 and CDR2: SNHLY and FYNNEI. CDR3 amino acids: CASTEGQMNTEAFF. The CDR3 DNA reads as TGTGCCAGCACTGAGGGGCAAATGAACACTGAAGCTTTCTTT.